Shown below are 10 T cell receptor beta chains from a single sample sequenced in a study of graft-versus-host responses after intestinal transplantation. These receptors lack a known antigen. Method: immunoSEQ multiplex PCR; TCRdb's copy keeps in-frame clones and lacks some. The data show 100,000 or so clones, just over 90% seen once. Source: unstimulated CD8+ T cells sorted from spleen or lymph node cells, taken before intestinal transplant. All receptors come from a human donor who received an intestinal transplant.

This rearrangement joins TRBV4-1 to TRBJ2-7, with a weak D call TRBD1 (7 bases). Germline lookup yields CDR1 MGHRA and CDR2 YSYEKL. The CDR3 extends over 16 amino acids. V lost 0 bases, J lost 1 base, and 13 bases lay in between. The CDR3 here is CASSQDAAGQSYEQYF. CDR3 sequence (DNA): TGCGCCAGCAGCCAAGACGCGGCGGGACAGTCCTACGAGCAGTACTTC.

This chain uses TRBV10-2 with TRBJ1-5, with 7 bases aligning to TRBD1. The CDR3 runs 14 residues. In germline, CDR1 is WSHSY, CDR2 SAAADI. V lost 6 bases, J lost 2 bases, and 4 bases stayed unmatched. This chain's CDR3 is CASRPGTGNQPQHF. DNA of the CDR3: TGCGCCAGCAGACCCGGGACAGGCAATCAGCCCCAGCATTTT.

V and J are TRBV30 and TRBJ2-7, with TRBD2 as a possible D gene (6 bases). This CDR3 region has 15 residues. V dropped 1 base and J dropped 3 bases, with 16 bases sitting between them. The germline V gene encodes CDR1 GTSNPN and CDR2 SVGIG (reference sequence). The chain's CDR3 is CAWSAGDGRFYEQYF. Written as DNA, the CDR3 is TGTGCCTGGAGTGCGGGGGACGGCAGGTTCTACGAGCAGTACTTC.

This chain connects TRBV10-3 to TRBJ1-1; 7 bases align to TRBD1. This CDR3 has 13 residues. V was pared by 6 bases and J by 3 bases, with 4 bases of the junction left unmatched. The germline gives CDR1 ENHRY, CDR2 SYGVKD. CDR3: CAIRPTGDTEAFF. The CDR3 nucleotides are TGTGCCATCAGACCCACAGGGGACACTGAAGCTTTCTTT.

This clone appeared a few times. This chain joins TRBV11-3 and TRBJ2-3; D is possibly TRBD2 (7 bases). The CDR3 is 17 amino acids. CDR1 and CDR2 from the germline V gene are SGHNT and YENEEA. Trimming stripped 3 bases from V and 2 bases from J, with 18 bases between. CDR3: CASSLPPVGGPTDTQYF. CDR3 sequence (DNA): TGTGCCAGCAGCTTGCCCCCCGTGGGGGGGCCCACAGATACGCAGTATTTT.

This chain joins TRBV9 and TRBJ1-1; 8 bases are a match to TRBD1. CDR3 length: 14 amino acids. The germline V gene encodes CDR1 SGDLS and CDR2 YYNGEE. Trimming at V came to 0 bases and at J to 4 bases, leaving 2 bases not matched to a gene. The CDR3 spells CASSVDDRGTEAFF. The DNA of the CDR3 is TGTGCCAGCAGCGTAGATGACAGGGGCACTGAAGCTTTCTTT.

The genes are TRBV19 and TRBJ1-4; 7 nucleotides agree with TRBD1. With 7 bases clipped from V and 6 bases from J, the junction kept 11 bases outside the gene matches. The CDR3 sequence is 15 residues long. The germline gives CDR1 LNHDA, CDR2 SQIVND (reference sequence). The CDR3: CASTARQGLYEKLFF. The CDR3 region has the DNA TGTGCCAGTACCGCCCGACAGGGCCTTTATGAAAAACTGTTTTTT.

This clone was observed a handful of times. The chain links TRBV2 to TRBJ1-1; TRBD1 agrees at 9 bases. V lost 8 bases, J lost 1 base, and 2 bases stayed unmatched. Per the germline V gene, CDR1 is SNHLY and CDR2 is FYNNEI. This CDR3 spans 13 amino acids. CDR3 protein: CASGTGRNTEAFF. DNA of the CDR3: TGTGCCAGCGGGACAGGGAGGAACACTGAAGCTTTCTTT. The full variable domain, in which reference TRBV2 and TRBJ1-1 provide the parts outside the CDR3, is EPEVTQTPSHQVTQMGQEVILRCVPISNHLYFYWYRQILGQKVEFLVSFYNNEISEKSEIFDDQFSVERPDGSNFTLKIRSTKLEDSAMYFCASGTGRNTEAFFGQGTRLTVV.

The rearrangement uses TRBV10-2 and TRBJ1-2, with no clear D. V lost 3 bases to trimming and J lost 4 bases, with 9 bases between them. Germline lookup yields CDR1 WSHSY and CDR2 SAAADI. This CDR3 comprises 13 residues. The CDR3 region is CASSDQVPYGYTF. CDR3 in DNA: TGCGCCAGCAGTGACCAGGTCCCCTATGGCTACACCTTC.

The chain has TRBV4-3 and TRBJ1-4; D may be TRBD1 (5 bases). Per the germline V gene, CDR1 is LGHNA and CDR2 is YSLEER. Trimming took 3 bases from V and 12 from J, leaving 14 bases between them. The CDR3 runs to 13 residues. CDR3: CASSHPITGQLFF. The CDR3 DNA reads as TGCGCCAGCAGCCATCCGATAACAGGACAACTGTTTTTT.